What follows are 26 T cell receptor beta chains derived from one specimen sequenced in a study of T cells in Graves' hyperthyroidism and ophthalmopathy. TCR beta CDR3 sequences were amplified from RNA transcripts. Primed by the HTBI set, a first-round RT-PCR was run on the TCR CDR3. Via MiXCR, TCRdb re-called the multiplex PCR reads, giving one row per CDR3 protein. The sample has over 120,000 distinct CDR3 sequences; less than 25% are singletons. Sequences were obtained from blood. These receptors were collected from a woman aged 45-65 years with Graves' hyperthyroidism that later progressed to Graves' ophthalmopathy.

Only one count was recorded for this clonotype. The chain couples TRBV11-3 to TRBJ2-1; D possibly corresponds to TRBD2 (5 bases). The V and J ends lost 0 bases and 12 bases respectively, with 9 bases between them. Germline-derived CDR1 and CDR2 are SGHNT and YENEEA. The CDR3 is made up of 12 amino acids. The CDR3 region has the DNA TGTGCCAGCAGCTTAGATGAGAGCGGGCAGTTCTTC. Its translation: CASSLDESGQFF.

The table lists this clonotype with many counts. The V and J genes are TRBV20-1 and TRBJ1-3; D unclear. Per germline, CDR1 DFQATT and CDR2 SNEGSKA (reference sequence). The CDR3 has 15 residues. The V gene lost 4 bases and the J gene lost 0 bases, with 13 bases spanning the gap. CDR3 bases: TGCAGTGCTACGCCCCTCCGAGGCTCTGGAAACACCATATATTTT. Its protein is CSATPLRGSGNTIYF.

This chain joins TRBV20-1 and TRBJ1-2; no definite D call. The V and J ends lost 0 bases and 5 bases respectively, with 22 bases between them. The germline gives CDR1 DFQATT, CDR2 SNEGSKA (reference sequence). The CDR3 extends over 17 amino acids. The CDR3 sequence: CSARDPEGAAPHYGYTF. CDR3 sequence (DNA): TGCAGTGCTAGAGACCCGGAGGGCGCAGCACCACATTATGGCTACACCTTC.

This clonotype was found many times. J is TRBJ1-6 and V is TRBV6-5; 8 bases align to TRBD1. With 2 bases clipped from V and 7 bases from J, the junction kept 7 bases outside the gene matches. CDR1 and CDR2 from the germline V gene are MNHEY and SVGAGI. This CDR3 is built from 16 residues. The CDR3 loop reads CASSYRVGQGNSPLHF. In DNA form, the CDR3 reads TGTGCCAGCAGTTACCGAGTAGGACAGGGAAATTCACCCCTCCACTTT.

As for this clonotype: One base away lies a much larger clone, so this may be a sequencing read error. This chain joins TRBV2 and TRBJ2-7; a possible D gene is TRBD1 (7 bases). Germline loops: CDR1 SNHLY, CDR2 FYNNEI. Trimming shortened V by 6 bases and J by 2 bases, and 17 bases separated the two germline ends. The CDR3 is 15 amino acids. The CDR3 protein is CASREGATLPYEQYF. DNA of the CDR3: TGTGCCAGCAGGGAGGGGGCAACCCTCCCCTACGAGCAGTACTTC. Full variable domain (outside the CDR3, taken from reference TRBV2 and TRBJ2-7): EPEVTQTPSHQVTQMGQEVILRCVPISNHLYFYWYRQILGQKVEFLVSFYNNEISEKSEIFDDQFSVERPDGSNFTLKIRSTKLEDSAMYFCASREGATLPYEQYFGPGTRLTVT.

This clonotype has ten or more counts. The rearrangement joins TRBV20-1 to TRBJ2-1, with D possibly being TRBD2 (6 bases). Germline values: CDR1 DFQATT, CDR2 SNEGSKA (reference sequence). The CDR3 sequence is 15 residues long. The V end was cut by 0 bases, the J end by 5 bases, with 14 bases between. The CDR3 DNA follows: TGCAGTGCTAGAGATATTAGCGGTAGCCACAATGAGCAGTTCTTC. Encoded protein: CSARDISGSHNEQFF.

As for this clonotype: A much larger clone lies a single base off, so this may be a read error. The chain links TRBV11-2 to TRBJ2-1; 8 bases agree with TRBD2. V lost 4 bases and J lost 0; bases outside the gene matches: 11. Germline V gene lookup returns CDR1 SGHAT and CDR2 FQNNGV. The CDR3 has 18 residues. CDR3 protein: CASSSRESGGSSYNEQFF. The CDR3 DNA is TGTGCCAGCAGCTCCAGGGAAAGCGGGGGAAGCTCCTACAATGAGCAGTTCTTC.

This clonotype was counted many times. The gene calls are TRBV28 and TRBJ1-5, with TRBD1 identical over 7 bases. J gave up 2 bases and V 5 bases, and 9 bases lay outside the gene matches. From germline, CDR1 is MDHEN and CDR2 SYDVKM. This CDR3 has 16 residues. Here the CDR3 DNA reads TGTGCCAGCAGTAAATATAGGGGGCAAGGCAATCAGCCCCAGCATTTT. Amino acids: CASSKYRGQGNQPQHF.

This clonotype has a count of ten or more. The gene calls are TRBV20-1 and TRBJ1-5; D remains unclear. The CDR3 has 14 amino acids. Trimming took 3 bases from V and 3 from J, leaving 12 bases between them. CDR1 and CDR2 from the germline V gene are DFQATT and SNEGSKA (reference sequence). The CDR3 loop is CSAREGAANQPQHF. The CDR3 DNA is TGCAGTGCTAGGGAGGGAGCGGCCAATCAGCCCCAGCATTTT.

A few counts support this clonotype. The chain employs TRBV20-1 and TRBJ1-5; possibly TRBD1 for D (5 bases). The ends were cut back, 3 bases at V and 3 bases at J, with 15 bases in the middle. CDR1 and CDR2 (germline): DFQATT, SNEGSKA (reference sequence). This CDR3 spans 15 amino acids. CDR3 loop: CSARKGGANNQPQHF. As DNA, the CDR3 is TGCAGTGCTAGGAAGGGTGGGGCGAACAATCAGCCCCAGCATTTT.

This clonotype occurred a few times. The V and J genes are TRBV7-8 and TRBJ2-1; 7 nucleotides agree with TRBD2. This CDR3 has 17 residues. After removal of 0 bases from V and 0 bases from J, the junction contained 5 bases not matched to a gene. Germline CDR1 SGHVS, CDR2 FQNEAQ. CDR3 loop: CASSLASGGSSYNEQFF. DNA for the CDR3: TGTGCCAGCAGCTTAGCTTCGGGGGGTAGCTCCTACAATGAGCAGTTCTTC.

The rearrangement joins TRBV15 to TRBJ1-3; tentative D call: TRBD1 (5 bases). CDR1 and CDR2 from the germline V gene are LNHNV and YYDKDF (reference sequence). V lost 2 bases and J 0 bases, leaving 11 bases between the germline ends. The CDR3 consists of 16 residues. CDR3 nucleotide sequence: TGTGCCACCAGCAGATCGGGGGAAAGCTCTGGAAACACCATATATTTT. Its protein is CATSRSGESSGNTIYF. The entire variable domain, with the rest obtained from reference TRBV15 and TRBJ1-3, is as follows: DAMVIQNPRYQVTQFGKPVTLSCSQTLNHNVMYWYQQKSSQAPKLLFHYYDKDFNNEADTPDNFQSRRPNTSFCFLDIRSPGLGDTAMYLCATSRSGESSGNTIYFGEGSWLTVV.

This clonotype was seen repeatedly, ten times or more. The chain carries TRBV20-1 and TRBJ2-3; no reliable D call. The CDR3 runs 10 residues. Trimming shortened V by 6 bases and J by 6 bases, and 7 bases separated the two germline ends. The V gene's germline CDR1 is DFQATT and CDR2 SNEGSKA (reference sequence). The CDR3 spells CSAGRDTQYF. The CDR3 nucleotides read TGCAGTGCCGGAAGGGATACGCAGTATTTT.

The rearrangement joins TRBV28 to TRBJ1-2; the match to TRBD1 covers 9 bases. The CDR3 consists of 14 residues. Per the germline V gene, CDR1 is MDHEN and CDR2 is SYDVKM. V was clipped by 4 bases and J by 7 bases; unmatched bases: 7. The CDR3 region has the DNA TGTGCCAGCAGTTGGGACAGGGAGATGAGTGGCTACACCTTC. This gives the protein CASSWDREMSGYTF.

The sample holds many counts of this clonotype. The chain is built from TRBV7-2 and TRBJ1-2, with D unclear. Germline V gene sequence: CDR1 SGHTA, CDR2 FQGNSA. The CDR3 has 14 residues. Trimming took 4 bases from V and 2 from J, leaving 11 bases between them. CDR3 residues: CASSSVPGNYGYTF. For the CDR3, the DNA is TGTGCCAGCAGCTCCGTCCCCGGGAACTATGGCTACACCTTC. Filled out from reference TRBV7-2 and TRBJ1-2, the complete variable domain reads GAGVSQSPSNKVTEKGKDVELRCDPISGHTALYWYRQSLGQGLEFLIYFQGNSAPDKSGLPSDRFSAERTGGSVSTLTIQRTQQEDSAVYLCASSSVPGNYGYTFGSGTRLTVV.

The chain joins TRBV7-9 to TRBJ2-7, with D possibly matching TRBD2 (7 bases). CDR1 SEHNR and CDR2 FQNEAQ come from the germline V gene (reference sequence). V dropped 2 bases and J dropped 3 bases, with 20 bases sitting between them. The CDR3 is made up of 17 amino acids. DNA of the CDR3: TGTGCCAGCAGCTTAAGTGGGGGGGAGGGGGGCTACTACGAGCAGTACTTC. Residues: CASSLSGGEGGYYEQYF.

This clonotype turned up a few times. CDR3 nucleotide sequence: TGCAGTGCTAGAGATCCCAAGCCCCGAGGCAGTTGGAATTCACCCCTCCACTTT. It yields the protein CSARDPKPRGSWNSPLHF. This chain uses TRBV20-1 with TRBJ1-6; D gene uncertain. The V gene's germline CDR1 is DFQATT and CDR2 SNEGSKA (reference sequence). The length of the CDR3 is 18 residues. V lost 0 bases to trimming and J lost 7 bases, with 22 bases between them.

V and J are TRBV6-9 and TRBJ2-7; 7 bases fit TRBD2. The ends lost 2 bases at V and 2 bases at J; junction bases unmatched: 9. Germline V lookup: CDR1 MNHGY, CDR2 SVAAGI. The CDR3 has 16 amino acids. Written as DNA, the CDR3 is TGTGCCAGCAGTTATGAGTGGTCTAGCGGAACCTACGAGCAGTACTTC. Protein product: CASSYEWSSGTYEQYF.

Turning to this clonotype: Possible read error: a much larger clone is one base away. The chain carries TRBV28 and TRBJ2-1, with 9 bases matching TRBD1. With the DNA end fitting TRBJ2-7 better, the J assignment may be wrong. This CDR3 contains 14 residues. In germline, CDR1 is MDHEN, CDR2 SYDVKM. CDR3 sequence: CASNGQGIHNEQYF. In DNA form, the CDR3 reads TGTGCCAGCAACGGACAGGGGATACACAATGAGCAGTACTTC.

The rearrangement joins TRBV6-4 to TRBJ2-1; D ambiguous. Germline values: CDR1 MRHNA, CDR2 SNTAGT. This CDR3 has 13 residues. Trimming took 4 bases from V and 8 from J, leaving 12 bases between them. The CDR3 nucleotides are TGTGCCAGCAGTGTCGTCGAATCTCATGAGCAGTTCTTC. Its translation is CASSVVESHEQFF.

This clonotype was counted ten times or more. This chain's CDR3 is CASSWYPGASYEQYF. In DNA form, the CDR3 reads TGTGCCAGCAGTTGGTACCCAGGAGCCTCCTACGAGCAGTACTTC. The genes are TRBV6-1 and TRBJ2-7; D not resolved. V was pared by 5 bases and J by 0 bases, with 14 bases between. The CDR3 runs to 15 residues. Germline V gives CDR1 MNHNS, CDR2 SASEGT.

The count of this clonotype is one. The chain couples TRBV5-1 to TRBJ2-1, with D perhaps being TRBD1 or TRBD2 (6 bases each). Trimming pared 3 bases from V and 11 bases from J, leaving 21 bases between. There are 15 residues in the CDR3. The V gene's germline CDR1 is SGHRS and CDR2 YFSETQ. CDR3 sequence (DNA): TGCGCCAGCAGCTCGCAAGGGGGTAGGGGGGAAAAGCAGTTCTTC. Its translation is CASSSQGGRGEKQFF.

This clonotype was found many times. The V and J genes are TRBV11-2 and TRBJ2-7; 9 nucleotides line up with TRBD2. After removal of 5 bases from V and 2 bases from J, the junction contained 4 bases not matched to a gene. CDR1 and CDR2 (germline): SGHAT, FQNNGV. CDR3 length: 14 residues. CDR3 in amino acids: CASSELAGAYEQYF. The CDR3, as DNA: TGTGCCAGCAGCGAGTTAGCGGGGGCCTACGAGCAGTACTTC.

Ten or more counts support this clonotype. The V gene is TRBV28, the J gene TRBJ1-1; TRBD1 agrees at 8 bases. CDR3 size: 14 residues. After removal of 7 bases from V and 3 bases from J, the junction contained 7 bases not matched to a gene. Germline V lookup: CDR1 MDHEN, CDR2 SYDVKM. The CDR3 protein is CASTGQERDTEAFF. In DNA, the CDR3 is TGTGCCAGCACGGGACAGGAAAGGGACACTGAAGCTTTCTTT.

This clonotype has a count of ten or more. The chain combines TRBV10-2 with TRBJ2-7, with D hard to call. CDR1 is WSHSY and CDR2 is SAAADI in the germline V gene. There are 13 residues in the CDR3. Deletions cut 0 bases from V and 2 bases from J, with 5 bases between. The CDR3 DNA follows: TGCGCCAGCAGTGAGTCGAACCCCTACGAGCAGTACTTC. Amino acids: CASSESNPYEQYF.

The chain employs TRBV7-2 and TRBJ2-2; a possible D gene is TRBD1 (7 bases). Per germline, CDR1 SGHTA and CDR2 FQGNSA. Trimming cost V 7 bases and J 4 bases, with 22 bases left between them. The CDR3 is 17 residues long. This CDR3 reads CASIPSRGNSGTGELFF. CDR3 DNA: TGTGCCAGCATCCCCTCCAGGGGGAATAGCGGCACCGGGGAGCTGTTTTTT.